Listed below are T cell receptor beta chains from one sample, sequenced in a study of PD-1 and CTLA-4 blockade in melanoma. Method: immunoSEQ multiplex PCR; TCRdb's copy keeps in-frame clones and lacks some. This sample has some 30,000 clones, with around 89% found just once. This material consisted of CD8+ T cells from peripheral blood, taken from a patient given anti-PD-1 treatment. These receptors were collected from a human donor with melanoma. Both conserved end residues are trimmed from each CDR3.

v_gene: TRBV10-3
CDR3aa: AISVTLDSPTDTQY

v_gene: TRBV5-1
CDR3aa: ASSAGEETQY

v_gene: TRBV7-9
CDR3aa: ASSGERGGHVETQY

v_gene: TRBV7-9
CDR3aa: ASRPTQGRDSPLH

v_gene: TRBV2
CDR3aa: ASSDPDRSHSGNTIY

v_gene: TRBV7-9
CDR3aa: ASSTSAEARAYSGNTIY

v_gene: TRBV25-1
CDR3aa: ASSTLAGEPYEQY

v_gene: TRBV10-3
CDR3aa: AISALGQADGGGQY

v_gene: TRBV9
CDR3aa: ASSALAGGDNEQF

v_gene: TRBV12-3/TRBV12-4
CDR3aa: ASSTDTIYEQY

v_gene: TRBV4-2
CDR3aa: ASSQEVSGGLYEQY

v_gene: TRBV2
CDR3aa: ATIRWGADTEAF

v_gene: TRBV27
CDR3aa: ASSPTEQPNTDTQY

v_gene: TRBV30
CDR3aa: AWSGTGNTEAF

v_gene: TRBV6-2/TRBV6-3
CDR3aa: ASSYFAVYEQY

v_gene: TRBV5-1
CDR3aa: ASSAGQGAGIDEQF

v_gene: TRBV6-5
CDR3aa: ATFLLWGDEQF

v_gene: TRBV2
CDR3aa: ASSEVRQFNEKLF

v_gene: TRBV12-3/TRBV12-4
CDR3aa: ASSLGYQETQY

v_gene: TRBV27
CDR3aa: ASSLAGGTGELF

v_gene: TRBV28
CDR3aa: ASREPGHRGDEKLF

v_gene: TRBV13
CDR3aa: ASSFPGGANTEAF

v_gene: TRBV24-1
CDR3aa: ATSDFAWELAGGHPQDTQY

v_gene: TRBV11-2
CDR3aa: ASSPQAGDTEAF

v_gene: TRBV19
CDR3aa: ASSGDRGTNEQF

v_gene: TRBV28
CDR3aa: ASSLNQGNTEAF

v_gene: TRBV14
CDR3aa: ASSPEGGLGYT

v_gene: TRBV5-8
CDR3aa: ASRRTGYYEQY

v_gene: TRBV9
CDR3aa: ASSVDTGKPGETQY

v_gene: TRBV9
CDR3aa: ASSVAHHRGTGNQPQH

v_gene: TRBV9
CDR3aa: ASSVGAGTVYGYT

v_gene: TRBV5-1
CDR3aa: ASSSTGSYNSPLH

v_gene: TRBV1
CDR3aa: TSSHPSGSGELF

v_gene: TRBV27
CDR3aa: ASSLSNRGPEAF

v_gene: TRBV15
CDR3aa: ATRRGNQPQH

v_gene: TRBV6-1
CDR3aa: ASSESYEQY

v_gene: TRBV9
CDR3aa: ASSESVAGGSTDTQY

v_gene: TRBV7-9
CDR3aa: ASSHREAGGRDTQY

v_gene: TRBV9
CDR3aa: ASSVGGINTEAF

v_gene: TRBV19
CDR3aa: ASTAPGDYSNQPQH

v_gene: TRBV7-2
CDR3aa: ATSTWTGGTEAF

v_gene: TRBV11-2
CDR3aa: ASSLAGGVEQY

v_gene: TRBV5-8
CDR3aa: ASSWGTSYEQY

v_gene: TRBV6-5
CDR3aa: ASSLGSNQETQY

v_gene: TRBV2
CDR3aa: ASSTGGGDEQY

v_gene: TRBV19
CDR3aa: ASSMLAEGGYGYT

v_gene: TRBV15
CDR3aa: ATPGPANTGELF

v_gene: TRBV11-3
CDR3aa: ASSSSWGTEAF

v_gene: TRBV28
CDR3aa: ASSTRGQPQETQY

v_gene: TRBV5-6
CDR3aa: ASSLGGVNSPLH

v_gene: TRBV12-3/TRBV12-4
CDR3aa: ASSFAYEQY

v_gene: TRBV4-3
CDR3aa: ASSPATGDYNEKLF

v_gene: TRBV24-1
CDR3aa: ATSAGGDPYNYGYT

v_gene: TRBV5-8
CDR3aa: ASSLDRSNTEAF

v_gene: TRBV7-6
CDR3aa: ASSFRWETRNNTGELF

v_gene: TRBV7-9
CDR3aa: ASSLRGEITEAF

v_gene: TRBV2
CDR3aa: ASDGIGGTADTQY